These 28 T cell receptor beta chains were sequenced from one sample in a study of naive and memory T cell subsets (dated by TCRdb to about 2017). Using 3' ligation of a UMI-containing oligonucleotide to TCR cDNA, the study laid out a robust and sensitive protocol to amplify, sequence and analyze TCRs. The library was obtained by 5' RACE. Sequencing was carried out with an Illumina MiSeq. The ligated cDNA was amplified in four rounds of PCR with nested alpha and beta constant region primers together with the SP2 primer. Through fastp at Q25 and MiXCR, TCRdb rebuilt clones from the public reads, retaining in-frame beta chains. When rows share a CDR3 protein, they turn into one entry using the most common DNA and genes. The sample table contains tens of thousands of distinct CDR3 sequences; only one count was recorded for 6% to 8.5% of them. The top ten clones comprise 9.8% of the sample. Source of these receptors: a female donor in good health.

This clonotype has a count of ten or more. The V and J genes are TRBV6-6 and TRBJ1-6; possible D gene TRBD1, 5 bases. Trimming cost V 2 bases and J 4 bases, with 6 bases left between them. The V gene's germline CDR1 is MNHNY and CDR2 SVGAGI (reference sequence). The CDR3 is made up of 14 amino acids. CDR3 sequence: CASSYRTYNSPLHF. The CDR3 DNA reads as TGTGCCAGCAGTTACCGGACATATAATTCACCCCTCCACTTT.

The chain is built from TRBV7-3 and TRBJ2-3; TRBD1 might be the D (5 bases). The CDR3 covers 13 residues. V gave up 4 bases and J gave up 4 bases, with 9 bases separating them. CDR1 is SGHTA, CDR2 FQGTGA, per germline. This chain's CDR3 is CASSYRGSDTQYF. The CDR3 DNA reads TGTGCCAGCAGCTATAGGGGTTCAGATACGCAGTATTTT. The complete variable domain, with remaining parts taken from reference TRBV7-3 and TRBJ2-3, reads GAGVSQTPSNKVTEKGKYVELRCDPISGHTALYWYRQSLGQGPEFLIYFQGTGAADDSGLPNDRFFAVRPEGSVSTLKIQRTERGDSAVYLCASSYRGSDTQYFGPGTRLTVL.

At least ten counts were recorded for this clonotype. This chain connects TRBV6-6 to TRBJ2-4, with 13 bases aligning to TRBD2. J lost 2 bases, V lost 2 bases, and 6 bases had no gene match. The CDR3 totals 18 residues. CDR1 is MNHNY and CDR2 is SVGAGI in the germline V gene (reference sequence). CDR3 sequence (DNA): TGTGCCAGCAGTTACCCTGGACTAGCGGGGGAATCCAAAAACATTCAGTACTTC. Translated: CASSYPGLAGESKNIQYF.

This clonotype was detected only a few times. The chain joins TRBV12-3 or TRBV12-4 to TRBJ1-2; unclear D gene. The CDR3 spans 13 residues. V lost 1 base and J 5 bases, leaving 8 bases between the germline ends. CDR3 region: CASSLEQLYGYTF. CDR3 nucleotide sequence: TGTGCCAGCAGTTTAGAACAGCTTTATGGCTACACCTTC.

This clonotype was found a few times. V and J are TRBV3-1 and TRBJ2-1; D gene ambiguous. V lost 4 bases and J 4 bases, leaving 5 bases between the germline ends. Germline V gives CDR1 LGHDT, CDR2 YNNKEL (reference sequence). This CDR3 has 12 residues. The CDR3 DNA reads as TGTGCCAGCAGCCTGTGTTACAATGAGCAGTTCTTC. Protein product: CASSLCYNEQFF.

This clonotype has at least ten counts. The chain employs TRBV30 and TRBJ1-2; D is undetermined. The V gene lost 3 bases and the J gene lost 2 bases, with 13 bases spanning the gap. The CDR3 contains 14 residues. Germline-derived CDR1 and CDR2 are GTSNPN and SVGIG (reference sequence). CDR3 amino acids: CAWRAWAYNYGYTF. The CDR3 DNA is TGTGCCTGGAGAGCCTGGGCTTACAACTATGGCTACACCTTC.

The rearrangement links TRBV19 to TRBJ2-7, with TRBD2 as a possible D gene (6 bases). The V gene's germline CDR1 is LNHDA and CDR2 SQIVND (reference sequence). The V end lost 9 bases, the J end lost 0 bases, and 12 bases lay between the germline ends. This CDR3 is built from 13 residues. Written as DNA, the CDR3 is TGTGCCAGCGGGACTTACAGCTCCTACGAGCAGTACTTC. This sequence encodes CASGTYSSYEQYF.

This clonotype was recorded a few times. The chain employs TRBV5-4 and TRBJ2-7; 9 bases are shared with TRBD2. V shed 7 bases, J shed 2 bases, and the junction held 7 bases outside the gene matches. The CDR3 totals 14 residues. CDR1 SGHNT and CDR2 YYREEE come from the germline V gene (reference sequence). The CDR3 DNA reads TGTGCCAGCCGTCTAGCGGGGAGCACCTACGAGCAGTACTTC. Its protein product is CASRLAGSTYEQYF. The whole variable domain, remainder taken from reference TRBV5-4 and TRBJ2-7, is ETGVTQSPTHLIKTRGQQVTLRCSSQSGHNTVSWYQQALGQGPQFIFQYYREEENGRGNFPPRFSGLQFPNYSSELNVNALELDDSALYLCASRLAGSTYEQYFGPGTRLTVT.

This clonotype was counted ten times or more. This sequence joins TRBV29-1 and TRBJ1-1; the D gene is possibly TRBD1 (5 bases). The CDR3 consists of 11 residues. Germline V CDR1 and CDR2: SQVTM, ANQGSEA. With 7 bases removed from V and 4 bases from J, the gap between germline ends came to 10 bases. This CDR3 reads CSARDRTEAFF. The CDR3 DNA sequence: TGCAGCGCCAGGGACCGCACTGAAGCTTTCTTT.

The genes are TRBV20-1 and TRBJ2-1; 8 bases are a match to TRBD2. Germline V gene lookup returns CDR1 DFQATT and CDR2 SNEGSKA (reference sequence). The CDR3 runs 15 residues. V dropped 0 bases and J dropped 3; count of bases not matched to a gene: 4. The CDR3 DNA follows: TGCAGTGCTAGAGATCGGCTAGCGGGCTACAATGAGCAGTTCTTC. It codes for CSARDRLAGYNEQFF.

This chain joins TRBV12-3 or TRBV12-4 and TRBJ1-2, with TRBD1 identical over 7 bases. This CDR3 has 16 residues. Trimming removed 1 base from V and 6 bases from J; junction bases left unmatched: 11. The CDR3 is CASSLEYRQGRDGYTF. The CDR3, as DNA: TGTGCCAGCAGTTTAGAGTACCGACAGGGCCGGGATGGCTACACCTTC.

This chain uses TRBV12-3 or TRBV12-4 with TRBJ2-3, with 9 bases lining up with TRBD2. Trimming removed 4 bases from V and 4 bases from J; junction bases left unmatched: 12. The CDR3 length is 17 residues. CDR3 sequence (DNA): TGTGCCAGCAGTTCCCTTGTCGGGCGGGGGGGCGCAGATACGCAGTATTTT. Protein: CASSSLVGRGGADTQYF.

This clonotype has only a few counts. Here the CDR3 reads CASMSGTAYNEQFF. The DNA for the CDR3 is TGTGCCAGCATGTCTGGTACAGCCTACAATGAGCAGTTCTTC. This chain links TRBV11-2 with TRBJ2-1; D is unclear. Germline CDR1 SGHAT, CDR2 FQNNGV. The V end lost 7 bases, the J end lost 2 bases, and 12 bases lay between the germline ends. CDR3 length equals 14 residues.

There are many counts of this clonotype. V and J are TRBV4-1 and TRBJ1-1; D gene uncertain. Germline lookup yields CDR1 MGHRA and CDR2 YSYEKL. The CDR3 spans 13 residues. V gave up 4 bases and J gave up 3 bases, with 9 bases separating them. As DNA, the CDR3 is TGCGCCAGCAGCCCCCGGACCCACACTGAAGCTTTCTTT. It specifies CASSPRTHTEAFF.

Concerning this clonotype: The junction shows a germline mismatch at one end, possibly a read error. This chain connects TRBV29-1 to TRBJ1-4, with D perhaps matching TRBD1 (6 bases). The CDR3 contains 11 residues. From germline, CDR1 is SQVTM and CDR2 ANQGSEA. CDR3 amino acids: CSVGDTDERNF. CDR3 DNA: TGCAGCGTGGGGGACACCGATGAAAGGAATTTT.

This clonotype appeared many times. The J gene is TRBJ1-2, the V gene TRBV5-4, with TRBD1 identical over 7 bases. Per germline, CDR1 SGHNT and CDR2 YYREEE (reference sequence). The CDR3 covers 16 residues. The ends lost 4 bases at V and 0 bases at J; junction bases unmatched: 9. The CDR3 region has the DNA TGTGCCAGCAGCCTCCCTTGGACAGGAACTAACTATGGCTACACCTTC. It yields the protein CASSLPWTGTNYGYTF. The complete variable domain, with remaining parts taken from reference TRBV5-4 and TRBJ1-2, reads ETGVTQSPTHLIKTRGQQVTLRCSSQSGHNTVSWYQQALGQGPQFIFQYYREEENGRGNFPPRFSGLQFPNYSSELNVNALELDDSALYLCASSLPWTGTNYGYTFGSGTRLTVV.

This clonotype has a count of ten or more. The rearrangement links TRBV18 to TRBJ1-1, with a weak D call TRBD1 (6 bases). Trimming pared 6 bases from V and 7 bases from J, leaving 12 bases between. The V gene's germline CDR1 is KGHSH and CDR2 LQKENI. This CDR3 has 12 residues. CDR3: CASSSGQFEAFF. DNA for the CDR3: TGTGCCAGCTCGTCAGGACAGTTTGAAGCTTTCTTT.

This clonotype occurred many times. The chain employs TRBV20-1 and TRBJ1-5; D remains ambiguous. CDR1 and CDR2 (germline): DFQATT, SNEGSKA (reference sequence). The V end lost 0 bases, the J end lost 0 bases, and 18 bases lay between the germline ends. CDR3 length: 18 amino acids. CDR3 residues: CSARDGEADLYSNQPQHF. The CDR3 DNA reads TGCAGTGCTAGAGATGGGGAGGCAGACCTCTATAGCAATCAGCCCCAGCATTTT.

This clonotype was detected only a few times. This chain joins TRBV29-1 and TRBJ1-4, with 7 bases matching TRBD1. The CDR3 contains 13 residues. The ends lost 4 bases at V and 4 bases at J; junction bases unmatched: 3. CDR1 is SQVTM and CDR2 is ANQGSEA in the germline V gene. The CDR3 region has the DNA TGCAGCGTTGCCGGACAGGATAATGAAAAACTGTTTTTT. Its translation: CSVAGQDNEKLFF.

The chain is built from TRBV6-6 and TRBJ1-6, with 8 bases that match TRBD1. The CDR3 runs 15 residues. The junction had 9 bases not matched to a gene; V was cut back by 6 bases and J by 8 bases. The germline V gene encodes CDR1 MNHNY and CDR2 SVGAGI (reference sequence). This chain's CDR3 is CASSPSTGGYSPLHF. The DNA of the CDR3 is TGTGCCAGCAGCCCCTCAACAGGGGGGTATTCACCCCTCCACTTT.

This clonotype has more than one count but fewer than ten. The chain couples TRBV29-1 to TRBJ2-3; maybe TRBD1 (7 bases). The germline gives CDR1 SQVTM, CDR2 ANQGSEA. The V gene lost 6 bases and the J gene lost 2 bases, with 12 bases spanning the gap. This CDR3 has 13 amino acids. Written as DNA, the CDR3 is TGCAGCGTCGCGGGGACAGTCACAGATACGCAGTATTTT. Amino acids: CSVAGTVTDTQYF.

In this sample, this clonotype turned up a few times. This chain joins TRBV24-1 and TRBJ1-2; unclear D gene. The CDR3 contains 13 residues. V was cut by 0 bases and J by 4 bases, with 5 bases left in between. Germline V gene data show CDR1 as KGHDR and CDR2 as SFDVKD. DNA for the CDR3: TGTGCCACCAGTGATTTGACATCCTATGGCTACACCTTC. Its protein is CATSDLTSYGYTF.

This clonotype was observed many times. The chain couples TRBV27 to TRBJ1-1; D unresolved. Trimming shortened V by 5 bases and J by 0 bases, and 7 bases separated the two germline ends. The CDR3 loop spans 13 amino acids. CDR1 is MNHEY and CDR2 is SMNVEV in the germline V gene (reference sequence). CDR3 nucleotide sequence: TGTGCCAGCAGTAACCCAGTGAACACTGAAGCTTTCTTT. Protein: CASSNPVNTEAFF.

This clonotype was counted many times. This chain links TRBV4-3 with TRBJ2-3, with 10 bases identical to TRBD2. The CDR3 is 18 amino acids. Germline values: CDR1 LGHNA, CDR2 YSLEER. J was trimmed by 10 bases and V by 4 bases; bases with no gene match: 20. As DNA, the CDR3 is TGCGCCAGCAGCCGGGAGCGGAGGGGGCTAGCGGGGGCCGAGGCGCAGTATTTT. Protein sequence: CASSRERRGLAGAEAQYF.

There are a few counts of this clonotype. The CDR3 DNA reads as TGTGCCAGCAGCCAATCAGACGGAAACACCATATATTTT. This codes for CASSQSDGNTIYF. The chain joins TRBV6-6 to TRBJ1-3; D is unresolved. From germline, CDR1 is MNHNY and CDR2 SVGAGI (reference sequence). V lost 6 bases to trimming and J lost 4 bases, with 10 bases between them. The CDR3 totals 13 residues.

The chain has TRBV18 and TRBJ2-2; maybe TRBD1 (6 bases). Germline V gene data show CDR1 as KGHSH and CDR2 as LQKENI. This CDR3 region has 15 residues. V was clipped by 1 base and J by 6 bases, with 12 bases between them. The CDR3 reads CASSPRQVEAGELFF. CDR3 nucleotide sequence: TGTGCCAGCTCACCACGACAGGTTGAAGCCGGGGAGCTGTTTTTT.

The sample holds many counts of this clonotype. The CDR3 DNA follows: TGTGCCAGCAGTTACTCGAAAATCACAGATACGCAGTATTTT. Translating gives CASSYSKITDTQYF. The rearrangement joins TRBV6-6 to TRBJ2-3; D is unclear. CDR3 length: 14 residues. Germline CDR1 and CDR2: MNHNY and SVGAGI (reference sequence). Trimming shortened V by 0 bases and J by 2 bases, and 6 bases separated the two germline ends.

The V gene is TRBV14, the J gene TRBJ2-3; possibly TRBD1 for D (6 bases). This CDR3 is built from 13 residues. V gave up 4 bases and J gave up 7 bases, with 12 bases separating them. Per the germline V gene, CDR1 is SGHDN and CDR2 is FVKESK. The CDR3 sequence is CASSPKGVNTQYF. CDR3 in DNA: TGTGCCAGCAGCCCAAAGGGGGTAAATACGCAGTATTTT.